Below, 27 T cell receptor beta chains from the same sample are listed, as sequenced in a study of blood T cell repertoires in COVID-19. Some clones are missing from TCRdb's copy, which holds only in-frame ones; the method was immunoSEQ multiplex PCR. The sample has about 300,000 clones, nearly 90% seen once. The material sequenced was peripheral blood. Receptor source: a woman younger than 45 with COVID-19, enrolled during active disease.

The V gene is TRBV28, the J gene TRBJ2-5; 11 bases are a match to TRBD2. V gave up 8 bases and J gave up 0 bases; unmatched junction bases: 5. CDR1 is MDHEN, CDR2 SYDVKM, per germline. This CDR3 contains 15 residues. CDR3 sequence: CASGLAGGNQETQYF. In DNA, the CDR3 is TGTGCCAGCGGCCTAGCGGGGGGAAACCAAGAGACCCAGTACTTC.

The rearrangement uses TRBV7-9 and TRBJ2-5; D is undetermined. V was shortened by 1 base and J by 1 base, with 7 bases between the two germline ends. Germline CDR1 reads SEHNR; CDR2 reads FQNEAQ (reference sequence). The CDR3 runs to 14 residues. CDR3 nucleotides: TGTGCCAGCAGCTTAGGAACGGTCCAAGAGACCCAGTACTTC. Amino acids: CASSLGTVQETQYF.

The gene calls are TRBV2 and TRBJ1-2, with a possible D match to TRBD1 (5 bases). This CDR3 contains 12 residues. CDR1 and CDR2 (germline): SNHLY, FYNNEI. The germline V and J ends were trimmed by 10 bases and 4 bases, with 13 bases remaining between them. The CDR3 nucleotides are TGTGCCACAAACCGGGGGGGCTATGGCTACACCTTC. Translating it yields CATNRGGYGYTF.

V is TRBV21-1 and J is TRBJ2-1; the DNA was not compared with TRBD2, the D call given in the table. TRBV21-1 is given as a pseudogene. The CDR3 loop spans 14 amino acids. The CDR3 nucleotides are TGTGCCAGCAGCAAAGTCGGGGGGGACAATGAGCAGTTCTTC. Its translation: CASSKVGGDNEQFF.

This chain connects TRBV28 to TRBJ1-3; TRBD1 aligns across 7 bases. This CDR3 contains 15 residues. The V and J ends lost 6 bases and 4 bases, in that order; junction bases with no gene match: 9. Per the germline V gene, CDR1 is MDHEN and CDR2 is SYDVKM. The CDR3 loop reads CASRKRGLRGNTIYF. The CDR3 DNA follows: TGTGCCAGCAGGAAAAGGGGGCTAAGGGGAAACACCATATATTTT.

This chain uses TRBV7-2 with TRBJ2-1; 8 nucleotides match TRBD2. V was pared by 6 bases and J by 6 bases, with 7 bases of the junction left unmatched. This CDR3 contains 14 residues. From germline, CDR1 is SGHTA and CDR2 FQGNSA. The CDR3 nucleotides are TGTGCCAGCAGTCCGGGACTAGTAGGCAATGAGCAGTTCTTC. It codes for CASSPGLVGNEQFF.

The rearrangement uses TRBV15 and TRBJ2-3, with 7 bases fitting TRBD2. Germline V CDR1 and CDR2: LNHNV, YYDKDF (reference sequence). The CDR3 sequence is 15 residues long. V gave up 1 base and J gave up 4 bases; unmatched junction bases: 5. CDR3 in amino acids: CATSRGLAGADTQYF. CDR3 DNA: TGTGCCACCAGCAGAGGACTAGCCGGTGCAGATACGCAGTATTTT.

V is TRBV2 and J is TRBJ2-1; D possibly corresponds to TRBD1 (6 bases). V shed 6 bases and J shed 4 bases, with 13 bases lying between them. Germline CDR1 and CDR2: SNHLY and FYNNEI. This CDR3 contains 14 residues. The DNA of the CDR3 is TGTGCCAGCAGAGATGACGGACAGTACAATGAGCAGTTCTTC. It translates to CASRDDGQYNEQFF.

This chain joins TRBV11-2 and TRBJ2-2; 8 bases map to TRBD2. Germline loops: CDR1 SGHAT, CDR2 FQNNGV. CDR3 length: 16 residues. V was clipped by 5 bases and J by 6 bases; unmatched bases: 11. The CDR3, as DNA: TGTGCCAGCAGCCACAGACGGGGGGGCCGATCCGGGGAGCTGTTTTTT. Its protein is CASSHRRGGRSGELFF.

The CDR3 sequence: CATSKQGIINSPLHF. CDR3 DNA sequence: TGTGCCACCTCCAAACAGGGAATTATTAATTCACCCCTCCACTTT. This chain uses TRBV2 with TRBJ1-6; weak D call: TRBD1 (6 bases). The V gene lost 10 bases and the J gene lost 6 bases, with 19 bases spanning the gap. The germline V gene has CDR1 SNHLY and CDR2 FYNNEI. This CDR3 comprises 15 residues.

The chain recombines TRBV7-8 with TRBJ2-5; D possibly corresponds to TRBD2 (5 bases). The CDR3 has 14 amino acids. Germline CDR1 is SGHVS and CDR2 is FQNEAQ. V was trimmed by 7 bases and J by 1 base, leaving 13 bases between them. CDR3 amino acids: CASKRRGPQETQYF. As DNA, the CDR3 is TGTGCCAGCAAGAGGCGAGGGCCCCAAGAGACCCAGTACTTC.

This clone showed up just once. The CDR3 nucleotides read TGTGCCAGCAGCCTCGACAGGAATAATTCACCCCTCCACTTT. Its translation: CASSLDRNNSPLHF. The chain recombines TRBV6-5 with TRBJ1-6; maybe TRBD1 (6 bases). CDR3 length equals 14 residues. V dropped 6 bases and J dropped 5 bases, with 11 bases sitting between them. Looked up from germline, CDR1 is MNHEY and CDR2 is SVGAGI.

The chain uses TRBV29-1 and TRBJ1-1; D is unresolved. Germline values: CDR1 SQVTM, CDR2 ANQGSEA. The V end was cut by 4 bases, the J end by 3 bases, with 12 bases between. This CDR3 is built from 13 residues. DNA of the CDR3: TGCAGCGTTGGAGGGAGTGGGGACACTGAAGCTTTCTTT. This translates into CSVGGSGDTEAFF. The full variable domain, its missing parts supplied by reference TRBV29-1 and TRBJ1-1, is SAVISQKPSRDICQRGTSLTIQCQVDSQVTMMFWYRQQPGQSLTLIATANQGSEATYESGFVIDKFPISRPNLTFSTLTVSNMSPEDSSIYLCSVGGSGDTEAFFGQGTRLTVV.

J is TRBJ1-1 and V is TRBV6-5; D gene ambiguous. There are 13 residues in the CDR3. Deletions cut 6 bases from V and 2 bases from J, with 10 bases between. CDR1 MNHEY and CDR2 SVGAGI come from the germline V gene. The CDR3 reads CASSFGANTEAFF. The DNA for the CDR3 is TGTGCCAGCAGCTTCGGTGCCAACACTGAAGCTTTCTTT.

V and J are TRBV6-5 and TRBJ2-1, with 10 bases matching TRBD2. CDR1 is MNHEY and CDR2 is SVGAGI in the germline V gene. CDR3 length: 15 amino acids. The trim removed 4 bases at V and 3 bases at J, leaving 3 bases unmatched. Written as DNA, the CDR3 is TGTGCCAGCAGTTTCCTAGCGGGGGACTACAATGAGCAGTTCTTC. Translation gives CASSFLAGDYNEQFF.

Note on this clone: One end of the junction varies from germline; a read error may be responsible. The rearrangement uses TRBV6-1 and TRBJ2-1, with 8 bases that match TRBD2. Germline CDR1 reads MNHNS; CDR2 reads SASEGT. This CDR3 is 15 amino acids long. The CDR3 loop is CASSEGGSGDNEQFF. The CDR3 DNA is TGTGCCAGCAGCGAAGGTGGTAGCGGGGACAATGAGCAGTTCTTC.

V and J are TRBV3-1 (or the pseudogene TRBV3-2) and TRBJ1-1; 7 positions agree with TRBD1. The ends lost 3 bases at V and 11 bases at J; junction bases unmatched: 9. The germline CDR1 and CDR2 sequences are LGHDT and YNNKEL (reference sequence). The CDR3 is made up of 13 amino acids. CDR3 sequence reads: CASSQLTGPSAFF. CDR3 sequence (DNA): TGTGCCAGCAGCCAGCTGACAGGGCCCTCCGCTTTCTTT.

CDR3 residues: CASSYLGGYQPQHF. The CDR3 region has the DNA TGTGCCAGCAGCTACCTCGGGGGATATCAGCCCCAGCATTTT. The chain uses TRBV21-1 and TRBJ1-5. TRBV21-1 is annotated as a pseudogene. This CDR3 has 14 residues.

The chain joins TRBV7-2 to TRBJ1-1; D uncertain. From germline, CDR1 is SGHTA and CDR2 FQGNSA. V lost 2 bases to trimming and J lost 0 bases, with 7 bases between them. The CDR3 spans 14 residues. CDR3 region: CASSLSRLNTEAFF. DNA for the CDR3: TGTGCCAGCAGCTTAAGCAGGCTGAACACTGAAGCTTTCTTT.

CDR3 sequence reads: CASSPRVAGYNEQFF. The CDR3 nucleotides are TGTGCCAGCAGCCCACGGGTGGCCGGGTACAATGAGCAGTTCTTC. The chain carries TRBV11-2 and TRBJ2-1, with D hard to call. The CDR3 extends over 15 amino acids. Germline CDR1 SGHAT, CDR2 FQNNGV. The V and J ends lost 5 bases and 4 bases respectively, with 15 bases between them.

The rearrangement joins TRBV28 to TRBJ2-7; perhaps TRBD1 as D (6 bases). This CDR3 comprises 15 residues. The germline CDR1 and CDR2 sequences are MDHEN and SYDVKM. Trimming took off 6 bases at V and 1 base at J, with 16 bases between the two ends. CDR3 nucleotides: TGTGCCAGCAGAACTCGGGACACCCGATCCTACGAGCAGTACGTC. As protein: CASRTRDTRSYEQYV.

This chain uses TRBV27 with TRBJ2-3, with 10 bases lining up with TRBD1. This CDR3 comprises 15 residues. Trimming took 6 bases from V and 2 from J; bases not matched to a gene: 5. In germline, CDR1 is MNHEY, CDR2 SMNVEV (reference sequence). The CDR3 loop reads CASSGTGVFTDTQYF. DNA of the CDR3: TGTGCCAGCAGCGGGACAGGGGTATTCACAGATACGCAGTATTTT.

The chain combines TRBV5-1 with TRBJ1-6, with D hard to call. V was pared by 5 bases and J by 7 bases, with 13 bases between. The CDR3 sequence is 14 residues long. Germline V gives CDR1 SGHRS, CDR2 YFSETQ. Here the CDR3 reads CASRGRRDNSPLHF. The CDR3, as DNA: TGCGCCAGCAGGGGCAGGCGAGACAATTCACCCCTCCACTTT.

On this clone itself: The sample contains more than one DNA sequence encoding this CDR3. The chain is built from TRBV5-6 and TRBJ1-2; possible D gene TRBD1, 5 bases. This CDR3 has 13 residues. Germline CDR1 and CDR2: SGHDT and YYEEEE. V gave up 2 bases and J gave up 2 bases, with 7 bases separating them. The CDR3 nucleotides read TGTGCCAGCAGCTTCTCAGGGAACTATGGCTACACCTTC. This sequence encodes CASSFSGNYGYTF.

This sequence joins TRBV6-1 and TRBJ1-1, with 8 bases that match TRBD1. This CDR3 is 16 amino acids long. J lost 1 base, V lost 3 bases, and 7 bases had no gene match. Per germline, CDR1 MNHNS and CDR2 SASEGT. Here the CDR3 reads CASSEVRTGKNTEAFF. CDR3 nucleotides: TGTGCCAGCAGTGAGGTAAGGACAGGGAAGAACACTGAAGCTTTCTTT.

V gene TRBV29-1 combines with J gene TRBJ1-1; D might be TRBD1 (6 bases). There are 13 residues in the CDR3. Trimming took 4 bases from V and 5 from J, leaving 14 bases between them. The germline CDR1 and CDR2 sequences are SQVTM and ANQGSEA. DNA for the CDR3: TGCAGCGTTGCGAAATACAGGGATACTGAAGCTTTCTTT. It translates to CSVAKYRDTEAFF.

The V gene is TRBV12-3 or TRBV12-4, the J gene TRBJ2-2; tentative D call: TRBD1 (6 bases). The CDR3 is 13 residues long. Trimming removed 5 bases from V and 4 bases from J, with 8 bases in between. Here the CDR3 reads CASSRQVTGELFF. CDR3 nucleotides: TGTGCCAGCAGTAGACAGGTCACCGGGGAGCTGTTTTTT.